This is a list of T cell receptor beta chains from one sample in a study of blood T cells in healthy people across ages. TCRdb fed the 5' RACE reads into MiXCR, producing one record per CDR3 protein. The sample lists hundreds of thousands of distinct CDR3 sequences, about 28% occurring once. The sequenced sample was blood. Every receptor here comes from an elderly woman in good health. The CDR3 runs from the conserved cysteine through the conserved F or W. The order of the fields is J gene, clone size, D gene, V gene, CDR3 protein, CDR3 DNA. The D gene is left open where the match is weak. Clone size, where shown, is once, few, many, or a class for clones that have expanded.

>TRBJ1-2|many|-|TRBV7-2
CASSSKRTDYGYTF
TGTGCCAGCAGCTCTAAAAGGACAGACTATGGCTACACCTTC
>TRBJ2-2|-|-|TRBV20-1
CSARDGRGAYTGELFF
TGCAGTGCTAGAGATGGTCGGGGGGCTTACACCGGGGAGCTGTTTTTT
>TRBJ2-1|-|TRBD1|TRBV2
CASSDGDRGGFF
TGTGCCAGCAGTGATGGTGACAGGGGGGGGTTCTTC
>TRBJ2-1|many|-|TRBV5-1
CASSLSGGARNEQFF
TGCGCCAGCAGCTTGTCGGGGGGCGCAAGAAATGAGCAGTTCTTC
>TRBJ2-7|many|-|TRBV7-2
CASSLWAGEAYEQYF
TGTGCCAGCAGCTTATGGGCAGGGGAGGCCTACGAGCAGTACTTC
>TRBJ1-2|many|TRBD1|TRBV20-1
CSAAGTGVNTYGYTF
TGCAGTGCTGCCGGGACAGGGGTCAACACCTATGGCTACACCTTC
>TRBJ1-5|-|TRBD1|TRBV7-2
CASSRTGRNQPQHF
TGTGCCAGCAGCCGGACAGGACGCAATCAGCCCCAGCATTTT
>TRBJ1-2|-|-|TRBV20-1
CSAPDGGYGYTF
TGCAGTGCCCCGGACGGTGGCTATGGCTACACCTTC
>TRBJ1-1|many|-|TRBV5-6
CASSLAVRVDTEAFF
TGTGCCAGCAGCTTGGCCGTGAGGGTGGACACTGAAGCTTTCTTT
>TRBJ2-1|many|TRBD1|TRBV20-1
CSARRTGGPSNEQFF
TGCAGTGCTAGAAGGACAGGGGGACCAAGCAATGAGCAGTTCTTC
>TRBJ2-7|few|TRBD2|TRBV6-2/TRBV6-3
CASRQNVIRAGGYEQYF
TGTGCCAGCAGGCAGAACGTAATTCGGGCGGGAGGGTACGAGCAGTACTTC
>TRBJ1-1|-|-|TRBV7-2
CASSRLRGTEAFF
TGTGCCAGCAGTCGACTCCGGGGGACTGAAGCTTTCTTT
>TRBJ2-3|many|-|TRBV4-1
CASSQQGFLTDTQYF
TGCGCCAGCAGCCAACAGGGGTTTCTCACAGATACGCAGTATTTT
>TRBJ2-1|-|TRBD2|TRBV11-2
CASSLSLAGGTQETQFF
TGTGCCAGCAGCTTATCTTTAGCGGGGGGAACCCAAGAGACCCAGTTCTTC
>TRBJ2-7|many|TRBD1|TRBV7-8
CASSLADRRQYF
TGTGCCAGCAGCTTAGCGGACAGGCGGCAGTACTTC
>TRBJ1-1|few|-|TRBV2
CASFYGELNTEAFF
TGTGCCAGCTTCTATGGGGAATTGAACACTGAAGCTTTCTTT
>TRBJ1-5|many|-|TRBV20-1
CSGSWGNNQPQHF
TGCAGCGGGAGTTGGGGCAACAATCAGCCCCAGCATTTT
>TRBJ1-6|many|-|TRBV20-1
CSASRVLDNSPLHF
TGCAGTGCTAGCAGGGTTCTCGATAATTCACCCCTCCACTTT
>TRBJ1-2|many|-|TRBV6-2/TRBV6-3
CASSYARDYGYTF
TGTGCCAGCAGTTATGCCAGGGACTATGGCTACACCTTC
>TRBJ2-7|many|TRBD1|TRBV5-1
CASSLVGQGTRVQYF
TGCGCCAGCAGCTTGGTGGGACAGGGGACAAGGGTGCAGTACTTC
>TRBJ2-2|few|TRBD1|TRBV5-1
CASSVQGATHGELFF
TGCGCCAGCTCAGTCCAGGGGGCCACGCACGGGGAGCTGTTTTTT
>TRBJ1-2|few|-|TRBV25-1
CASSESGTYYGYTF
TGTGCCAGCAGTGAGTCCGGGACCTACTATGGCTACACCTTC
>TRBJ2-5|many|-|TRBV29-1
CSVGSPGRGDRETQYF
TGCAGCGTTGGGTCGCCAGGGCGTGGGGATAGAGAGACCCAGTACTTC
>TRBJ2-5|many|-|TRBV6-2/TRBV6-3
CASSYSVTGAQETQYF
TGTGCCAGCAGTTACTCCGTAACGGGGGCCCAAGAGACCCAGTACTTC
>TRBJ2-1|many|TRBD2|TRBV4-3
CASSQDMVTSGGLLSYNEQFF
TGCGCCAGCAGCCAAGATATGGTGACTAGCGGGGGCCTTCTCTCCTACAATGAGCAGTTCTTC
>TRBJ1-1|-|-|TRBV28
CASRSLSDREAFF
TGTGCCAGCAGGTCCCTCTCCGACAGGGAAGCTTTCTTT
>TRBJ2-7|many|TRBD2|TRBV10-3
CAISHSSGGTFNEQYF
TGTGCCATCAGTCACTCTAGCGGGGGGACCTTTAACGAGCAGTACTTC
>TRBJ1-2|-|-|TRBV27
CASSFNLGGYGYTF
TGTGCCAGCAGTTTCAACCTAGGGGGCTATGGCTACACCTTC